The 22 T cell receptor beta chains in this list originate from one sample, sequenced in a study of blood T cell repertoires in COVID-19. Generated by immunoSEQ multiplex PCR, the TCRdb table keeps only in-frame clones and is missing some. Of about 200,000 clones in the sample, around 82% were seen once. Material for sequencing was PBMCs or T cells enriched from blood (not recorded which). These TCRs come from a woman aged 55-69 years with acute COVID-19.

The V gene is TRBV7-2, the J gene TRBJ2-7, with D perhaps TRBD2 (6 bases). The V gene's germline CDR1 is SGHTA and CDR2 FQGNSA. The CDR3 covers 13 residues. V lost 5 bases, J lost 5 bases, and 13 bases lay in between. CDR3: CASSLNGRDEQYF. CDR3 nucleotides: TGTGCCAGCAGCCTCAACGGGAGAGACGAGCAGTACTTC. Filled out from reference TRBV7-2 and TRBJ2-7, the complete variable domain reads GAGVSQSPSNKVTEKGKDVELRCDPISGHTALYWYRQSLGQGLEFLIYFQGNSAPDKSGLPSDRFSAERTGGSVSTLTIQRTQQEDSAVYLCASSLNGRDEQYFGPGTRLTVT.

This clone was found once. The rearrangement links TRBV5-4 to TRBJ1-3; D is uncertain. Deletions cut 5 bases from V and 6 bases from J, with 18 bases between. This CDR3 has 15 amino acids. Germline V gives CDR1 SGHNT, CDR2 YYREEE (reference sequence). In nucleotides, the CDR3 is TGTGCCAGCAGAGACCAGGAAGCCTTCGTAAACACCATATATTTT. This translates into CASRDQEAFVNTIYF.

This rearrangement joins TRBV3-1 (or the pseudogene TRBV3-2) to TRBJ1-1; a possible D gene is TRBD1 (6 bases). The germline gives CDR1 LGHDT, CDR2 YNNKEL (reference sequence). With 4 bases removed from V and 1 base from J, the gap between germline ends came to 10 bases. CDR3 length: 14 residues. The CDR3 is CASSPMTGNTEAFF. CDR3 sequence (DNA): TGTGCCAGCAGCCCCATGACAGGGAACACTGAAGCTTTCTTT.

Note on this clone: The same CDR3 also results from other DNA sequences found in this sample. The chain joins TRBV6-2 or TRBV6-3 to TRBJ2-7; 9 bases map to TRBD2. Trimming removed 3 bases from V and 2 bases from J; junction bases left unmatched: 5. Germline values: CDR1 MNHEY, CDR2 SVGEGT. CDR3 length: 15 amino acids. The CDR3 DNA sequence: TGTGCCAGCAGTTATCTGGCGGGAGGGCCCTACGAGCAGTACTTC. Protein product: CASSYLAGGPYEQYF.

The rearrangement links TRBV11-2 to TRBJ2-5; the D gene is possibly TRBD2 (5 bases). Germline lookup yields CDR1 SGHAT and CDR2 FQNNGV. Trimming stripped 0 bases from V and 7 bases from J, with 18 bases between. The CDR3 covers 16 residues. CDR3 sequence reads: CASSLDYSTGRGTQYF. The CDR3 DNA is TGTGCCAGCAGCTTAGATTATTCAACCGGACGGGGGACCCAGTACTTC.

The rearrangement joins TRBV7-8 to TRBJ1-1, with D uncertain. Trimming cost V 5 bases and J 8 bases, with 9 bases left between them. This CDR3 region has 11 residues. Germline-derived CDR1 and CDR2 are SGHVS and FQNEAQ. The CDR3 spells CASSPFGEAFF. CDR3 nucleotides: TGTGCCAGCAGCCCGTTCGGGGAAGCTTTCTTT.

The sample holds one count of this clone. This rearrangement joins TRBV5-4 to TRBJ1-6, with 9 bases matching TRBD1. J lost 9 bases, V lost 0 bases, and 1 base had no gene match. Germline CDR1 reads SGHNT; CDR2 reads YYREEE (reference sequence). The CDR3 is 14 amino acids. CDR3 sequence reads: CASSLADRGSPLHF. The CDR3 nucleotides read TGTGCCAGCAGCTTGGCGGACAGGGGTTCACCCCTCCACTTT.

This clone was seen a few times. The chain links TRBV2 to TRBJ2-5; 8 bases are shared with TRBD2. Germline lookup yields CDR1 SNHLY and CDR2 FYNNEI. The junction had 5 bases not matched to a gene; V was cut back by 3 bases and J by 5 bases. The CDR3 spans 14 residues. CDR3: CASSDGGGRETQYF. DNA of the CDR3: TGTGCCAGCAGTGACGGGGGGGGCAGGGAGACCCAGTACTTC.

CDR3 in DNA: TGTGCCAGCAGCTTTGTAGTAGCGGCGGGAAAGGTGAGAAATGAGCAGTTCTTC. This codes for CASSFVVAAGKVRNEQFF. The chain combines TRBV7-8 with TRBJ2-1; D perhaps matches TRBD2 (6 bases). This CDR3 has 18 residues. V lost 3 bases and J 7 bases, leaving 25 bases between the germline ends. Per germline, CDR1 SGHVS and CDR2 FQNEAQ.

The chain carries TRBV7-9 and TRBJ1-1; tentatively, D is TRBD1 (6 bases). CDR1 is SEHNR and CDR2 is FQNEAQ in the germline V gene (reference sequence). This CDR3 comprises 17 residues. V was cut by 5 bases and J by 0 bases, with 19 bases left in between. Here the CDR3 reads CASSQGLRGEMNTEAFF. In nucleotides, the CDR3 is TGTGCCAGCAGCCAGGGGCTTCGGGGAGAGATGAACACTGAAGCTTTCTTT.

J is TRBJ1-2 and V is TRBV29-1; D unclear. V lost 0 bases to trimming and J lost 5 bases, with 13 bases between them. Germline V gene sequence: CDR1 SQVTM, CDR2 ANQGSEA. The CDR3 runs to 14 residues. CDR3 sequence reads: CSVEESTVPYGYTF. The CDR3 nucleotides read TGCAGCGTTGAAGAGAGCACTGTGCCATATGGCTACACCTTC.

The CDR3 loop is CASSPPSRDGGQYF. The CDR3 DNA is TGTGCCAGCTCACCACCGTCGCGAGACGGGGGGCAGTACTTC. The V call is TRBV18, the J call TRBJ2-7; possible D gene TRBD2, 6 bases. The germline gives CDR1 KGHSH, CDR2 LQKENI. The V gene lost 0 bases and the J gene lost 9 bases, with 15 bases spanning the gap. This CDR3 has 14 residues.

The chain employs TRBV28 and TRBJ1-2; D is unresolved. This CDR3 has 13 residues. The germline V and J ends were trimmed by 4 bases and 3 bases, with 9 bases remaining between them. Germline lookup yields CDR1 MDHEN and CDR2 SYDVKM. The CDR3 is CASSSHTDYGYTF. CDR3 DNA sequence: TGTGCCAGCAGTTCGCACACCGACTATGGCTACACCTTC.

This chain uses TRBV3-1 (or the pseudogene TRBV3-2) with TRBJ1-4; 8 nucleotides agree with TRBD1. The CDR3 is 14 amino acids. Germline V gene data show CDR1 as LGHDT and CDR2 as YNNKEL (reference sequence). The V segment lost 2 bases and the J segment 6 bases; nucleotides outside the gene matches: 2. CDR3 in amino acids: CASSQSDRDEKLFF. The CDR3 DNA reads TGTGCCAGCAGCCAATCGGACAGGGATGAAAAACTGTTTTTT.

This clone was observed at least ten times. The chain is built from TRBV6-2 or TRBV6-3 and TRBJ2-2, with D possibly being TRBD2 (6 bases). Trimming cost V 5 bases and J 1 base, with 14 bases left between them. CDR3 length equals 16 residues. CDR1 MNHEY and CDR2 SVGEGT come from the germline V gene. CDR3 loop: CASSLTRDWNTGELFF. As DNA, the CDR3 is TGTGCCAGCAGTCTTACAAGGGACTGGAACACCGGGGAGCTGTTTTTT.

The CDR3 loop is CASSKGDSYNEQFF. The CDR3 nucleotides read TGTGCCAGCAGCAAAGGTGACAGCTACAATGAGCAGTTCTTC. V gene TRBV21-1 combines with J gene TRBJ2-1; TRBD1, the table's D call, lacks a check against the DNA. TRBV21-1 is a pseudogene segment. The CDR3 consists of 14 residues.

The CDR3 sequence is CASSPPTSLYSNTGELFF. The CDR3 coding sequence is TGTGCCAGCAGTCCCCCGACTAGCCTTTATTCGAACACCGGGGAGCTGTTTTTT. The V call is TRBV27, the J call TRBJ2-2; 7 bases are a match to TRBD2. The CDR3 spans 18 residues. J lost 0 bases, V lost 5 bases, and 12 bases had no gene match. Germline CDR1 and CDR2: MNHEY and SMNVEV (reference sequence).

Regarding this clone: In the same sample, other DNA sequences code for this CDR3. V usage is TRBV6-5 and J usage is TRBJ1-5; 7 bases are a match to TRBD1. The germline V gene has CDR1 MNHEY and CDR2 SVGAGI. CDR3 size: 14 residues. J gave up 1 base and V 6 bases, and 3 bases lay outside the gene matches. CDR3 loop: CASSRQGSNQPQHF. CDR3 in DNA: TGTGCCAGCAGCAGACAGGGAAGCAATCAGCCCCAGCATTTT.

V and J are TRBV19 and TRBJ1-6; 7 nucleotides agree with TRBD1. The CDR3 has 17 amino acids. V shed 5 bases and J 10 bases; nucleotides not matched to a gene: 17. Germline lookup yields CDR1 LNHDA and CDR2 SQIVND (reference sequence). CDR3 nucleotides: TGTGCCAGTAGTGTCGTCTGGGACAGTGCTCCAGGCTCACCCCTCCACTTT. This translates into CASSVVWDSAPGSPLHF.

The chain recombines TRBV5-1 with TRBJ2-2, with 9 bases that match TRBD1. Germline lookup yields CDR1 SGHRS and CDR2 YFSETQ. This CDR3 spans 15 amino acids. V lost 5 bases and J lost 7; bases outside the gene matches: 9. In DNA form, the CDR3 reads TGCGCCAGCAGAGGGGACAGGGTACGGGTCGGGGAGCTGTTTTTT. This encodes CASRGDRVRVGELFF.

The chain is built from TRBV7-2 and TRBJ2-5, with D maybe TRBD1 (6 bases). The CDR3 has 17 residues. V lost 4 bases to trimming and J lost 14 bases, with 32 bases between them. Germline values: CDR1 SGHTA, CDR2 FQGNSA. The CDR3 sequence: CASSSIGAGASGGILYF. The CDR3 DNA is TGTGCCAGCAGCTCGATCGGGGCAGGGGCGTCTGGGGGAATCCTATACTTC.

The chain carries TRBV6-5 and TRBJ2-2, with a possible D match to TRBD2 (6 bases). From germline, CDR1 is MNHEY and CDR2 SVGAGI. The CDR3 covers 15 residues. Trimming pared 3 bases from V and 6 bases from J, leaving 14 bases between. The CDR3 sequence is CASSYRPERAGELFF. CDR3 in DNA: TGTGCCAGCAGTTATCGACCGGAGCGGGCCGGGGAGCTGTTTTTT.